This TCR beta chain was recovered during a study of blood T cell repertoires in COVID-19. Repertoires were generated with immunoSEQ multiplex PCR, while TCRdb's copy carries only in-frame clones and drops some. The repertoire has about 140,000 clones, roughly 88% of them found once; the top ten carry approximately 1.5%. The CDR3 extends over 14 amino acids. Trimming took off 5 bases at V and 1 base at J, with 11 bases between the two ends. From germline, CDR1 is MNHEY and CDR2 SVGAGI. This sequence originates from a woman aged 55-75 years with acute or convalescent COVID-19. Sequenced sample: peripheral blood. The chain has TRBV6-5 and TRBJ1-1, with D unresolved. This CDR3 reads CASSRRVENTEAFF. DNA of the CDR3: TGTGCCAGCAGTCGTCGGGTAGAGAACACTGAAGCTTTCTTT.